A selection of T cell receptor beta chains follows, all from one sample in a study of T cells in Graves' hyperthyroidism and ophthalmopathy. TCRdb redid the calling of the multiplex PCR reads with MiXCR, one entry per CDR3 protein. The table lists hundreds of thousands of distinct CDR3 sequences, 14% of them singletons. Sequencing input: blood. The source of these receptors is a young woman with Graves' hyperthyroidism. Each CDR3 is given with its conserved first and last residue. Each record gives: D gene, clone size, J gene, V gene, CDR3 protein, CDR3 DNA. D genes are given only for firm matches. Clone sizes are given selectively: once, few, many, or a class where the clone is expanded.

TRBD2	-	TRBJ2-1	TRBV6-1	CASSRTSGTEQFF	TGTGCCAGCAGTAGGACTAGCGGGACCGAGCAGTTCTTC
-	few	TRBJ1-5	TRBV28	CASSLLGGQPQHF	TGTGCCAGCAGTTTACTCGGGGGTCAGCCCCAGCATTTT
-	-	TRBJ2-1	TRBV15	CATSIDSKGYNEQFF	TGTGCCACCAGCATTGATTCGAAGGGATACAATGAGCAGTTCTTC
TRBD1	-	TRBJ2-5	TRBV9	CASSVGAGGSGETQYF	TGTGCCAGCAGCGTAGGAGCAGGGGGCTCTGGAGAGACCCAGTACTTC
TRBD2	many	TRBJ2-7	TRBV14	CASSQEAGGGRFTYEQYF	TGTGCCAGCAGCCAAGAAGCCGGGGGGGGCCGTTTCACCTACGAGCAGTACTTC
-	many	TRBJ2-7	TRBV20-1	CSARDLADPYEQYF	TGCAGTGCTAGAGATCTCGCGGACCCCTACGAGCAGTACTTC
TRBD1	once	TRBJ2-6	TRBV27	CASSLSVPTGVISGANVLTF	TGTGCCAGCAGTTTATCGGTCCCTACAGGGGTAATCTCTGGGGCCAACGTCCTGACTTTC
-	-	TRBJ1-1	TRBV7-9	CASSRSGGPEAFF	TGTGCCAGCAGCCGGTCGGGGGGTCCAGAAGCTTTCTTT
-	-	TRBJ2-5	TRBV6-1	CASSAGTRRHF	TGTGCCAGCAGTGCCGGGACACGGAGACACTTC
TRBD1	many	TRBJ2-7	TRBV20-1	CSAWGQGDSGEQYF	TGCAGTGCTTGGGGACAGGGTGATTCGGGCGAGCAGTACTTC
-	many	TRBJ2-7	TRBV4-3	CASSQRTGNYEQYF	TGCGCCAGCAGCCAACGAACGGGAAACTACGAGCAGTACTTC
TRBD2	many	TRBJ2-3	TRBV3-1	CASSPLGGLWNTQYF	TGTGCCAGCAGCCCCTTGGGAGGGCTCTGGAATACGCAGTATTTT
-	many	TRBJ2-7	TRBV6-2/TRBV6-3	CASSYRQEGGYEQYF	TGTGCCAGCAGTTACCGCCAGGAGGGCGGATACGAGCAGTACTTC
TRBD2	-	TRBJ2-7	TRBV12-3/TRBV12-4	CASSERTSGGRVYEQYF	TGTGCCAGCAGTGAGCGGACTAGCGGGGGCCGGGTCTACGAGCAGTACTTC
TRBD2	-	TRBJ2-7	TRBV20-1	CSARKASGSLSYEQYF	TGCAGTGCTAGAAAGGCTAGCGGGAGTCTGTCCTACGAGCAGTACTTC
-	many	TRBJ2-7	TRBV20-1	CSAYAPPRCEQYF	TGCAGTGCTTACGCCCCCCCGCGGTGCGAGCAGTACTTC
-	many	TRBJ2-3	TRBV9	CASSASRSAKTDTQYF	TGTGCCAGCAGCGCGTCAAGATCGGCTAAAACAGATACGCAGTATTTT
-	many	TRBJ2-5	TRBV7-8	CASSLGGGFQETQYF	TGTGCCAGCAGCTTAGGAGGCGGCTTCCAAGAGACCCAGTACTTC
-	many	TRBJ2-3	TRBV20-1	CSARVEAGPTDTQYF	TGCAGTGCTAGAGTGGAGGCGGGACCCACAGATACGCAGTATTTT
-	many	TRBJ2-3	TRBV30	CAWSAAGRGTDTQYF	TGTGCCTGGAGTGCTGCAGGCAGAGGAACAGATACGCAGTATTTT
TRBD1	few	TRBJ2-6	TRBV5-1	CASSRHSGTALSGANVLTF	TGCGCCAGCAGCCGTCATTCCGGGACAGCTCTATCTGGGGCCAACGTCCTGACTTTC
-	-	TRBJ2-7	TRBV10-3	CAISESSGAREQYF	TGTGCCATCAGTGAGTCCTCAGGAGCTAGAGAGCAGTACTTC
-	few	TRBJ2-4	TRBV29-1	CSVSHGPRRDIQYF	TGCAGCGTTTCACACGGACCCCGTCGGGACATTCAGTACTTC
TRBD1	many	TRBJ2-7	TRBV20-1	CSARDDRAYEQYF	TGCAGTGCTAGGGATGACAGGGCCTACGAGCAGTACTTC
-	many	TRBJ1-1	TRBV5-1	CASSLSDPDEAFF	TGCGCCAGCAGCTTATCGGACCCAGATGAAGCTTTCTTT
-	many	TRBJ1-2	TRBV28	CASTSGGYDYGYTF	TGTGCCAGCACCTCTGGGGGCTACGACTATGGCTACACCTTC
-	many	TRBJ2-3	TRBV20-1	CSARDVTGSTDTQYF	TGCAGTGCTAGAGATGTGACAGGAAGCACAGATACGCAGTATTTT
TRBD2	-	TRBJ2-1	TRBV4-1	CASSQVYSGRDEGEQFF	TGCGCCAGCAGCCAAGTGTATAGCGGGAGGGATGAGGGTGAGCAGTTCTTC
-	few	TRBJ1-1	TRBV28	CASTQGDTEAFF	TGTGCCAGCACCCAGGGAGACACTGAAGCTTTCTTT
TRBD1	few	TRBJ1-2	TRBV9	CASSGDRVGGYTF	TGTGCCAGCAGCGGAGACAGGGTCGGGGGCTACACCTTC
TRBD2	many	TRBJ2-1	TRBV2	CVRGSSGTSGNEQFF	TGTGTCCGAGGCAGTAGCGGGACCTCGGGCAATGAGCAGTTCTTC
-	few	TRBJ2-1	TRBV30	CAGSAGGLNNEQFF	TGTGCCGGTAGCGCAGGAGGCCTGAACAATGAGCAGTTCTTC
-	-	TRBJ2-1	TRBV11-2	CASSGPRTIIFSYNEQFF	TGTGCCAGCAGCGGACCTAGGACTATAATTTTCTCCTACAATGAGCAGTTCTTC
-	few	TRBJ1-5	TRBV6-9	CASSIIGGNQPQHF	TGTGCCAGCAGTATTATCGGGGGCAATCAGCCCCAGCATTTT
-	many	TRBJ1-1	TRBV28	CASRWGPSDAEAFF	TGTGCCAGCCGATGGGGGCCGAGTGACGCTGAAGCTTTCTTT
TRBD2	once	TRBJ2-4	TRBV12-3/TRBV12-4	CASSYSSGTYIQYF	TGTGCCAGCAGTTACTCTAGCGGGACGTACATTCAGTACTTC
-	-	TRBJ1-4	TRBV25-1	CASSEWGSMREKLFF	TGTGCCAGCAGTGAATGGGGCAGCATGCGTGAAAAACTGTTTTTT
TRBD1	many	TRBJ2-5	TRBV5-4	CASSLRGGRETQYF	TGTGCCAGCAGCTTACGAGGGGGCCGGGAGACCCAGTACTTC
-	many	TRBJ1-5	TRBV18	CASSPGAGANQPQHF	TGTGCCAGCTCACCTGGGGCAGGGGCCAATCAGCCCCAGCATTTT
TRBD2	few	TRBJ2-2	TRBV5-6	CASSRGSGRRVTGELFF	TGTGCCAGCAGCCGCGGGAGCGGGAGAAGGGTCACCGGGGAGCTGTTTTTT
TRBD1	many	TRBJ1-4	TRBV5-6	CASNPWDRQNEKLFF	TGTGCCAGCAACCCCTGGGACAGGCAAAATGAAAAACTGTTTTTT
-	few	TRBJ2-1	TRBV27	CASSLSLDRFHNEQFF	TGTGCCAGCAGTTTAAGTCTCGACAGGTTCCACAATGAGCAGTTCTTC
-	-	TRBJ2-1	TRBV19	CASSIGPGGSNEQFF	TGTGCCAGTAGTATAGGGCCAGGGGGGTCCAATGAGCAGTTCTTC
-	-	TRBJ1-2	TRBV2	CASSEVQGNYGYTF	TGTGCCAGCAGCGAGGTGCAGGGTAACTATGGCTACACCTTC
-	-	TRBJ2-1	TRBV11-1	CASSLPGAYEQFF	TGTGCCAGCAGCTTACCTGGGGCCTACGAGCAGTTCTTC
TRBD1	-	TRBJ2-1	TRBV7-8	CASSLGGTGGTREWNEQFF	TGTGCCAGCAGCTTAGGGGGGACAGGGGGGACAAGAGAGTGGAATGAGCAGTTCTTC
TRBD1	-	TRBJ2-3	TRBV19	CASSIGTGTDTQYF	TGTGCCAGTAGTATCGGGACAGGTACAGATACGCAGTATTTT
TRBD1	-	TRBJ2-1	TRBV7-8	CASSGDRGSYNEQFF	TGTGCCAGCAGCGGGGACAGGGGTTCCTACAATGAGCAGTTCTTC
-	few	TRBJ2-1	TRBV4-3	CASSQDLGNSYNEQFF	TGCGCCAGCAGCCAAGACCTGGGAAACTCCTACAATGAGCAGTTCTTC
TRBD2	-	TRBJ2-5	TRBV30	CAWSVGGALEEAQYF	TGTGCCTGGAGTGTCGGGGGGGCGTTAGAGGAGGCCCAGTACTTC